This T cell receptor beta chain was obtained from a study of T-cell memory formation after mild COVID-19. General study points: Memory from before infection featured some responding clones, which suggests cross-reactive memory joined. Contracting CD4+ clones sat mainly in CM and EM; CD8+ in EMRA.

With 5 bases removed from V and 3 bases from J, the gap between germline ends came to 17 bases. The CDR3 length is 16 residues. Germline CDR1 and CDR2: SGHVS and FNYEAQ. Remarks on this clonotype: Its antigen is currently unknown.

TCRdb reanalysed the 5' RACE reads using MiXCR and keeps one entry per CDR3 protein. This sample yields under 450,000 distinct CDR3 sequences, of which 20% to 25% are seen a single time; around 20% belongs to the top ten. The J gene is TRBJ1-5, the V gene TRBV7-6; TRBD1 is a possible D gene (6 bases). The clonotype was recovered from a man aged 18 to 30 who had mild COVID-19 (a few samples of this study predate the infection). Cell type and time point are not known. The source material was PBMCs or a T cell subset sorted from them (not recorded which). The CDR3 loop is CASSLRPGGPNQPQHF. CDR3 sequence (DNA): TGTGCCAGCAGCCTGAGACCGGGGGGCCCCAATCAGCCCCAGCATTTT.